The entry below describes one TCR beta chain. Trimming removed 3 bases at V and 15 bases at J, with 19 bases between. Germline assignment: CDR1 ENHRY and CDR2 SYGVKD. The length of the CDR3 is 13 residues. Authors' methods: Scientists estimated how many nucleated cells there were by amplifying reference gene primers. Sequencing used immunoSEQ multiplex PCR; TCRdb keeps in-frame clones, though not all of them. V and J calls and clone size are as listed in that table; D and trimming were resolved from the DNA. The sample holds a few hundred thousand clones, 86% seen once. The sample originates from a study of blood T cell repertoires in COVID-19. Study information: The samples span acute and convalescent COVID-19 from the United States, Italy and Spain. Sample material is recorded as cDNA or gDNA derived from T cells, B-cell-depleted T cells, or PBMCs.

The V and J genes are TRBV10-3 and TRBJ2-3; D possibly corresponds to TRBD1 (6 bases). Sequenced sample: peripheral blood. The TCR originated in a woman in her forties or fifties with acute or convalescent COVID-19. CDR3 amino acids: CAISEQGPSAAYF. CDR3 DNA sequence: TGTGCCATCAGTGAACAGGGCCCTTCAGCCGCTTATTTT.